Each of the 14 T cell receptor beta chains below was sequenced from the same sample in a study of shared clonotypes between healthy human individuals. Some clones are missing from TCRdb's copy, which holds only in-frame ones; the method was immunoSEQ multiplex PCR. The data hold more than 1,200,000 clones, with approximately 98.5% observed a single time. Sequenced input: naive CD4+ T cells sorted from blood. The sample's subset: CD45RA+ positively selected. The receptors come from a man aged 30-40 years in good health.

The chain links TRBV7-2 to TRBJ2-7; no clear D. Germline CDR1 is SGHTA and CDR2 is FQGNSA. The CDR3 runs 17 residues. V lost 0 bases, J lost 1 base, and 16 bases lay in between. CDR3 in amino acids: CASSLAPWGGESYEQYF. CDR3 DNA sequence: TGTGCCAGCAGCTTAGCCCCTTGGGGTGGAGAGTCCTACGAGCAGTACTTC.

The chain couples TRBV2 to TRBJ1-3; D gene uncertain. Trimming shortened V by 2 bases and J by 1 base, and 6 bases separated the two germline ends. Per germline, CDR1 SNHLY and CDR2 FYNNEI. CDR3 size: 14 residues. CDR3 region: CASSELDSGNTIYF. The CDR3 region has the DNA TGTGCCAGCAGTGAATTAGATTCTGGAAACACCATATATTTT.

V gene TRBV5-1 combines with J gene TRBJ2-2; no definite D call. The V end lost 0 bases, the J end lost 2 bases, and 14 bases lay between the germline ends. Germline-derived CDR1 and CDR2 are SGHRS and YFSETQ. This CDR3 comprises 17 residues. For the CDR3, the DNA is TGCGCCAGCAGCTTGGTCTTGGATCATGTCAACACCGGGGAGCTGTTTTTT. Its protein is CASSLVLDHVNTGELFF.

This sequence joins TRBV10-2 and TRBJ1-1; TRBD1 matches 9 bases. CDR1 is WSHSY, CDR2 SAAADI, per germline. V lost 7 bases to trimming and J lost 11 bases; unmatched junction nucleotides: 11. CDR3 length equals 13 residues. The CDR3 sequence is CASMVLGQGIAFF. The CDR3 DNA follows: TGCGCCAGCATGGTTCTGGGACAGGGTATCGCTTTCTTT.

For the CDR3, the DNA is TGTGCCAGCAGTCCCAGGGGGCAGAGCAATCAGCCCCAGCATTTT. Protein sequence: CASSPRGQSNQPQHF. The V call is TRBV27, the J call TRBJ1-5, with TRBD1 matching 8 bases. V shed 5 bases, J shed 1 base, and the junction held 4 bases outside the gene matches. The germline gives CDR1 MNHEY, CDR2 SMNVEV (reference sequence). The CDR3 spans 15 residues.

The rearrangement uses TRBV4-1 and TRBJ2-1, with 12 nucleotides matching TRBD1. Germline loops: CDR1 MGHRA, CDR2 YSYEKL. The CDR3 is 15 residues long. With V trimmed by 1 base and J by 10 bases, 5 bases remained unmatched. The DNA of the CDR3 is TGCGCCAGCAGCCAAGGGGACAGGGGGCCGCGGGAGCAGTTCTTC. Amino acids: CASSQGDRGPREQFF.

CDR3 protein: CASSPGFWYATGELFF. In nucleotides, the CDR3 is TGTGCCAGCAGCCCAGGGTTTTGGTACGCCACCGGGGAGCTGTTTTTT. The chain combines TRBV7-8 with TRBJ2-2; a possible D gene is TRBD1 (5 bases). This CDR3 comprises 16 residues. The germline V gene has CDR1 SGHVS and CDR2 FQNEAQ. V was trimmed by 5 bases and J by 4 bases, leaving 17 bases between them.

The CDR3: CASSRRIDRVNTEAFF. The CDR3 DNA is TGTGCCAGCAGCCGCAGGATTGACCGTGTGAACACTGAAGCTTTCTTT. The V gene is TRBV4-2, the J gene TRBJ1-1, with D unclear. With 4 bases removed from V and 0 bases from J, the gap between germline ends came to 15 bases. This CDR3 is built from 16 residues. Germline-derived CDR1 and CDR2 are LGHNA and YNFKEQ.

Only one count was recorded for this clone. The chain couples TRBV29-1 to TRBJ2-7, with TRBD1 matching 8 bases. V gave up 5 bases and J gave up 3 bases; unmatched junction bases: 15. In germline, CDR1 is SQVTM, CDR2 ANQGSEA. There are 16 residues in the CDR3. The CDR3 protein is CSVFRDRSGDGYEQYF. The CDR3 region has the DNA TGCAGCGTTTTCCGGGACAGGAGTGGCGATGGCTACGAGCAGTACTTC.

The J gene is TRBJ2-1, the V gene TRBV30; 11 bases match TRBD2. V shed 4 bases and J 8 bases; nucleotides not matched to a gene: 10. The germline V gene has CDR1 GTSNPN and CDR2 SVGIG (reference sequence). This CDR3 has 15 amino acids. In DNA, the CDR3 is TGTGCCTGGACCTCACGACTACTAGCGGGAGATGAGCAGTTCTTC. Protein sequence: CAWTSRLLAGDEQFF.

The J gene is TRBJ2-7, the V gene TRBV5-5; 8 bases line up with TRBD2. Germline V gene lookup returns CDR1 SGHKS and CDR2 YYEKEE (reference sequence). The CDR3 covers 14 residues. Trimming took 4 bases from V and 3 from J; bases not matched to a gene: 6. This CDR3 reads CASSLTSENYEQYF. DNA for the CDR3: TGTGCCAGCAGCCTGACTAGCGAAAACTACGAGCAGTACTTC. The complete variable domain, with remaining parts taken from reference TRBV5-5 and TRBJ2-7, reads DAGVTQSPTHLIKTRGQQVTLRCSPISGHKSVSWYQQVLGQGPQFIFQYYEKEERGRGNFPDRFSARQFPNYSSELNVNALLLGDSALYLCASSLTSENYEQYFGPGTRLTVT.

This chain connects TRBV11-2 to TRBJ2-1; D gene ambiguous. V was trimmed by 1 base and J by 4 bases, leaving 5 bases between them. Germline V gene sequence: CDR1 SGHAT, CDR2 FQNNGV. This CDR3 contains 13 residues. The CDR3 coding sequence is TGTGCCAGCAGCTTAGCCCAATACAATGAGCAGTTCTTC. This encodes CASSLAQYNEQFF.

This clone was observed once. Other nucleotide sequences from this sample produce the same CDR3. V and J are TRBV7-6 and TRBJ1-5; no definite D call. Trimming left V 1 base short and J 7 bases short, with 5 bases between. This CDR3 comprises 12 residues. Germline V gene lookup returns CDR1 SGHVS and CDR2 FNYEAQ. CDR3 nucleotide sequence: TGTGCCAGCAGCTTAGTTGGGCAGCCCCAGCATTTT. Translated, it gives CASSLVGQPQHF.

V gene TRBV5-1 combines with J gene TRBJ2-1; TRBD2 matches at 10 bases. CDR1 is SGHRS, CDR2 YFSETQ, per germline. The CDR3 has 14 residues. J gave up 5 bases and V 4 bases, and 3 bases lay outside the gene matches. The chain's CDR3 is CASSHGTSDNEQFF. The CDR3 coding sequence is TGCGCCAGCAGCCACGGGACTAGCGACAATGAGCAGTTCTTC. Full variable domain (remainder filled in from reference TRBV5-1 and TRBJ2-1): KAGVTQTPRYLIKTRGQQVTLSCSPISGHRSVSWYQQTPGQGLQFLFEYFSETQRNKGNFPGRFSGRQFSNSRSEMNVSTLELGDSALYLCASSHGTSDNEQFFGPGTRLTVL.